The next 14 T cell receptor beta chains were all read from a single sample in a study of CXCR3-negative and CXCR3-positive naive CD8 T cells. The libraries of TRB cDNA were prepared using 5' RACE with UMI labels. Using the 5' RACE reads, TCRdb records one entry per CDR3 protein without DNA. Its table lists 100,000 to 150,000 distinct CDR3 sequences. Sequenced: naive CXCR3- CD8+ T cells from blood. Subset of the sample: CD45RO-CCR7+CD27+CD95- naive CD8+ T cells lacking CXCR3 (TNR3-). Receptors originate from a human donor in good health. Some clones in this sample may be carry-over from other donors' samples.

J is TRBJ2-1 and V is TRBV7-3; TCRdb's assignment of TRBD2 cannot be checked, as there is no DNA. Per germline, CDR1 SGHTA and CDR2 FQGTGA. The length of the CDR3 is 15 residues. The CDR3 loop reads CASSPTSGGINEQFF.

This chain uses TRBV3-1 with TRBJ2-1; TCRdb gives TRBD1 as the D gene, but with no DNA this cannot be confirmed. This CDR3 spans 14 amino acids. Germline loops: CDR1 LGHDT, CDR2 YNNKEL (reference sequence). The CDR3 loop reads CASSQLQGYNEQFF.

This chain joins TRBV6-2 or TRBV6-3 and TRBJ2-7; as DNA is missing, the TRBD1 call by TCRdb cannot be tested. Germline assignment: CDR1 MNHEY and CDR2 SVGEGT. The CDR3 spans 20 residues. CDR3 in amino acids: CASSFHGNIRTVTSFYEQYF.

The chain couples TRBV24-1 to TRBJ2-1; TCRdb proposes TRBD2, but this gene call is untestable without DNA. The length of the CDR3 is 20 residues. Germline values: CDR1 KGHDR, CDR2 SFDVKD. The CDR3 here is CATSDPPGTSGNPDYNEQFF.

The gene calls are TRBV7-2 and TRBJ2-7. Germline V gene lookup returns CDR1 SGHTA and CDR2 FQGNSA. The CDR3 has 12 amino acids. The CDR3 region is CASSLGATEQYF.

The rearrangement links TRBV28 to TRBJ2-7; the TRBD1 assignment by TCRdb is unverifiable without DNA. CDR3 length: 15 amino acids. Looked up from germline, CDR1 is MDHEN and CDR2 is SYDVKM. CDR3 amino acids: CASSLGTGASYEQYF.

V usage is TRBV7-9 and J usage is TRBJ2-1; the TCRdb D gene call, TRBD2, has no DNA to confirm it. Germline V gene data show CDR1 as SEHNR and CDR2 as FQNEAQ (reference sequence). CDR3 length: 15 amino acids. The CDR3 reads CASSNPLVFYNEQFF.

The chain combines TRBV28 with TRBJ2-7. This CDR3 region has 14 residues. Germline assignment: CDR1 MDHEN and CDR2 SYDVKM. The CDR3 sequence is CASSLSGTTYEQYF.

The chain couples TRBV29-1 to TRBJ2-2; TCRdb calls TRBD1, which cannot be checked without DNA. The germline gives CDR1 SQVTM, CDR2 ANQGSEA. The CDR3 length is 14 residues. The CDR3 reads CSVARDRTTGEQFF.

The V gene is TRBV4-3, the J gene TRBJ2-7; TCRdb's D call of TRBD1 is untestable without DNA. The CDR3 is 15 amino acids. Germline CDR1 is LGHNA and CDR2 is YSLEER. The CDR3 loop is CASSQEGGQNYEQYF.

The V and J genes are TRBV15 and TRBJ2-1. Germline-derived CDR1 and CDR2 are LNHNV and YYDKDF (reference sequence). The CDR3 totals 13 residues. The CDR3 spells CATSRDGYNEQFF. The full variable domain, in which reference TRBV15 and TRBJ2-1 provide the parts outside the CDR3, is DAMVIQNPRYQVTQFGKPVTLSCSQTLNHNVMYWYQQKSSQAPKLLFHYYDKDFNNEADTPDNFQSRRPNTSFCFLDIRSPGLGDTAMYLCATSRDGYNEQFFGPGTRLTVL.

The CDR3 protein is CASSPPAGSNEQFF. The chain carries TRBV7-6 and TRBJ2-1; the TCRdb D gene call, TRBD1, has no DNA to confirm it. CDR1 SGHVS and CDR2 FNYEAQ come from the germline V gene. The CDR3 is 14 residues long.

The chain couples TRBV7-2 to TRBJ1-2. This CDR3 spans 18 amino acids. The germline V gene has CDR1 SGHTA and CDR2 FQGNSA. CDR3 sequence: CASSPVLLGEIANYGYTF. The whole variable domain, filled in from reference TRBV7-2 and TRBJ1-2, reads GAGVSQSPSNKVTEKGKDVELRCDPISGHTALYWYRQSLGQGLEFLIYFQGNSAPDKSGLPSDRFSAERTGGSVSTLTIQRTQQEDSAVYLCASSPVLLGEIANYGYTFGSGTRLTVV.

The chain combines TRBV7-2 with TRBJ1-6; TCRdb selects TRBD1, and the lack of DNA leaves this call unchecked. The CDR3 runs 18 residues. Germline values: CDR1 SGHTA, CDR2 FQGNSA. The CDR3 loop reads CASSPRQAARPTHSPLHF.